What follows are 30 T cell receptor beta chains derived from one specimen sequenced in a study of blood T cells in healthy people across ages. Then a second PCR, running about 7 to 11 cycles, was carried out with a sample-barcoded 5' primer and a J-beta primer mix. TCRdb ran MiXCR on the 5' RACE reads and lists one entry per CDR3 protein. The sample lists approximately 1.5 million distinct CDR3 sequences; roughly 32% were seen once. Sequencing was done on a sample of blood. Receptor source: a woman aged 30 to 39 in good health.

The chain links TRBV5-1 to TRBJ2-7, with TRBD2 matching over 7 bases. The J segment lost 4 bases and the V segment lost 0 bases, leaving 10 bases of the junction unmatched. Germline CDR1 and CDR2: SGHRS and YFSETQ. CDR3 size: 16 residues. The chain's CDR3 is CASSLAMTGGPYEQYF. CDR3 DNA: TGCGCCAGCAGCTTGGCCATGACGGGGGGACCTTACGAGCAGTACTTC.

This clonotype occurred a few times. V and J are TRBV4-1 and TRBJ2-6; weak D call: TRBD2 (6 bases). The CDR3 covers 16 residues. CDR1 MGHRA and CDR2 YSYEKL come from the germline V gene. V shed 5 bases and J shed 3 bases, with 14 bases lying between them. The CDR3 coding sequence is TGCGCCAGCAGCTCACCCCGGGGAGGTGGGGCCAACGTCCTGACTTTC. It yields the protein CASSSPRGGGANVLTF.

This clonotype came up many times. The rearrangement links TRBV29-1 to TRBJ2-3, with TRBD1 identical over 8 bases. The CDR3 loop spans 14 amino acids. Germline values: CDR1 SQVTM, CDR2 ANQGSEA. The V segment lost 5 bases and the J segment 3 bases; nucleotides outside the gene matches: 7. CDR3 sequence reads: CSVSRQGSTDTQYF. DNA of the CDR3: TGCAGCGTTTCTCGACAGGGGAGTACAGATACGCAGTATTTT.

The CDR3: CASSFTTSYTDTQYF. CDR3 DNA: TGTGCCAGCAGCTTTACGACTAGCTATACAGATACGCAGTATTTT. The rearrangement uses TRBV7-2 and TRBJ2-3; TRBD2 matches 7 bases. The germline CDR1 and CDR2 sequences are SGHTA and FQGNSA. V was clipped by 3 bases and J by 3 bases; unmatched bases: 6. The CDR3 spans 15 residues.

The chain is built from TRBV5-1 and TRBJ2-7, with a possible D match to TRBD1 (6 bases). The CDR3 has 13 amino acids. V was trimmed by 5 bases and J by 7 bases, leaving 16 bases between them. Germline CDR1 SGHRS, CDR2 YFSETQ. CDR3: CASSDSTGGEQYF. DNA for the CDR3: TGCGCCAGCAGTGACTCGACAGGTGGAGAGCAGTACTTC.

CDR3 in DNA: TGTGCCAGCAGAACCGGGACTAACAATCAGCCCCAGCATTTT. This codes for CASRTGTNNQPQHF. This chain links TRBV2 with TRBJ1-5; a weak D match, TRBD1 (5 bases). V dropped 6 bases and J dropped 3 bases, with 12 bases sitting between them. The CDR3 consists of 14 residues. Looked up from germline, CDR1 is SNHLY and CDR2 is FYNNEI.

This clonotype has only a few counts. The V gene is TRBV27, the J gene TRBJ1-5, with D possibly matching TRBD1 (6 bases). V lost 5 bases and J lost 3, with 14 bases in between. This CDR3 has 15 amino acids. Germline CDR1 MNHEY, CDR2 SMNVEV (reference sequence). CDR3 nucleotide sequence: TGTGCCAGCAGTCCCAGGGGAGGGCCCAATCAGCCCCAGCATTTT. Protein sequence: CASSPRGGPNQPQHF.

Notes on this clonotype: Germline is not matched at one junction end, which may reflect a read error. This chain connects TRBV27 to TRBJ2-4; 12 positions agree with TRBD2. The DNA end favors TRBJ2-7, so the J call may be wrong. The germline gives CDR1 MNHEY, CDR2 SMNVEV (reference sequence). The CDR3 loop spans 15 amino acids. The CDR3 DNA is TGTACCAGCAGTCTAGCGGGAGGGCTGCGAGACGAGCAGTACTTC. This encodes CTSSLAGGLRDEQYF.

V usage is TRBV12-3 or TRBV12-4 and J usage is TRBJ2-7, with D possibly TRBD2 on 5 matching bases. The CDR3 is made up of 14 amino acids. Trimming stripped 7 bases from V and 2 bases from J, with 15 bases between. CDR3 protein: CASTSGILAYEQYF. CDR3 bases: TGTGCCAGCACTTCCGGGATCTTAGCCTACGAGCAGTACTTC.

This clonotype occurred a few times. The chain is built from TRBV10-3 and TRBJ2-5; 8 bases fit TRBD1. Germline loops: CDR1 ENHRY, CDR2 SYGVKD. V lost 3 bases to trimming and J lost 3 bases; unmatched junction nucleotides: 3. This CDR3 has 14 residues. CDR3: CAISEGQGEETQYF. CDR3 DNA: TGTGCCATCAGTGAAGGACAGGGAGAAGAGACCCAGTACTTC.

This clonotype has at least ten counts. The chain combines TRBV29-1 with TRBJ2-7; TRBD1 might be the D (6 bases). Germline CDR1 reads SQVTM; CDR2 reads ANQGSEA. There are 13 residues in the CDR3. V was shortened by 2 bases and J by 0 bases, with 8 bases between the two germline ends. The CDR3 loop reads CSVEQGPSYEQYF. The DNA for the CDR3 is TGCAGCGTTGAACAGGGGCCCTCCTACGAGCAGTACTTC.

The V gene is TRBV2, the J gene TRBJ1-2, with D unresolved. The germline V gene has CDR1 SNHLY and CDR2 FYNNEI. Trimming took off 5 bases at V and 3 bases at J, with 16 bases between the two ends. This CDR3 is 15 amino acids long. This CDR3 reads CASSPRPRTHYGYTF. As DNA, the CDR3 is TGTGCCAGCAGTCCCCGACCCAGAACGCACTATGGCTACACCTTC.

CDR3 nucleotide sequence: TGCGCCAGCAGCCAAGCTAGCGGGGGGAGCCATTCTGGGGCCAACGTCCTGACTTTC. Amino acid sequence: CASSQASGGSHSGANVLTF. This rearrangement joins TRBV4-1 to TRBJ2-6, with 11 bases identical to TRBD2. The V gene end was trimmed by 1 base and the J gene end by 1 base; junction bases not matched to a gene: 6. In germline, CDR1 is MGHRA, CDR2 YSYEKL. The CDR3 is 19 residues long.

A note on this clonotype: A read error is possible here, since a much larger clone lies one base away. This CDR3 is CASSSGTAKYYEQDF. CDR3 bases: TGTGCCAGCAGTTCCGGGACAGCCAAATACTACGAGCAGGACTTC. The gene calls are TRBV12-3 or TRBV12-4 and TRBJ2-1, with TRBD1 identical over 7 bases. CDR3 length: 15 residues.

Worth noting for this clonotype: This may stem from a read error, because a much larger clone lies one nucleotide away. CDR3 loop: CAGSQVREETQYF. Here the CDR3 DNA reads TGCGCCGGCAGCCAAGTAAGGGAAGAGACCCAGTACTTC. The rearrangement links TRBV4-1 to TRBJ2-5; D unresolved. The length of the CDR3 is 13 residues. Germline-derived CDR1 and CDR2 are MGHRA and YSYEKL.

This clonotype was counted a few times. This rearrangement joins TRBV7-2 to TRBJ2-1, with 11 positions matching TRBD1. This CDR3 spans 16 amino acids. The V and J ends lost 1 base and 8 bases, in that order; junction bases with no gene match: 7. In germline, CDR1 is SGHTA, CDR2 FQGNSA. The CDR3 reads CASSLEWDRGNYEQFF. The CDR3 nucleotides read TGTGCCAGCAGCTTAGAGTGGGACAGGGGGAATTATGAGCAGTTCTTC.

J is TRBJ1-2 and V is TRBV7-9; D possibly corresponds to TRBD1 (5 bases). Trimming took off 5 bases at V and 0 bases at J, with 13 bases between the two ends. CDR1 is SEHNR, CDR2 FQNEAQ, per germline (reference sequence). The CDR3 spans 15 residues. The CDR3 spells CASSPLGEPNYGYTF. The CDR3 DNA follows: TGTGCCAGCAGCCCCCTGGGGGAGCCTAACTATGGCTACACCTTC.

A few counts support this clonotype. The chain recombines TRBV27 with TRBJ2-1, with TRBD1 as a possible D gene (6 bases). Trimming cost V 4 bases and J 7 bases, with 17 bases left between them. The CDR3 length is 15 residues. The germline V gene has CDR1 MNHEY and CDR2 SMNVEV (reference sequence). The CDR3 reads CASSYSRGRWNEQFF. For the CDR3, the DNA is TGTGCCAGCAGTTATAGCAGGGGAAGATGGAATGAGCAGTTCTTC.

V gene TRBV5-1 combines with J gene TRBJ2-5; either TRBD1 or TRBD2 may fit D (6 bases each). Trimming pared 4 bases from V and 6 bases from J, leaving 16 bases between. The CDR3 extends over 14 amino acids. Germline V gene lookup returns CDR1 SGHRS and CDR2 YFSETQ. This CDR3 is CASSPPGGGQTQYF. CDR3 in DNA: TGCGCCAGCAGCCCCCCCGGAGGGGGACAGACCCAGTACTTC.

This clonotype was detected once. The rearrangement links TRBV5-6 to TRBJ2-3; TRBD2 aligns across 11 bases. The CDR3 sequence is 20 residues long. V shed 1 base, J shed 0 bases, and the junction held 13 bases outside the gene matches. Germline CDR1 is SGHDT and CDR2 is YYEEEE. The CDR3 DNA follows: TGTGCCAGCAGCTTGTTTCTAGCGGGGGGTAAACCCACTAGCACAGATACGCAGTATTTT. Translating gives CASSLFLAGGKPTSTDTQYF.

This clonotype was counted between two and nine times. The V and J genes are TRBV7-9 and TRBJ2-1; TRBD2 matches at 7 bases. There are 14 residues in the CDR3. The germline V gene has CDR1 SEHNR and CDR2 FQNEAQ (reference sequence). The V and J ends lost 5 bases and 7 bases, in that order; junction bases with no gene match: 8. CDR3 in amino acids: CASSPPAGLNEQFF. In nucleotides, the CDR3 is TGTGCCAGCAGCCCTCCAGCGGGGCTTAATGAGCAGTTCTTC.

This chain uses TRBV4-1 with TRBJ1-5; D uncertain. This CDR3 spans 15 amino acids. Germline loops: CDR1 MGHRA, CDR2 YSYEKL. V was clipped by 4 bases and J by 0 bases, with 10 bases between them. The CDR3 protein is CASSRELHSNQPQHF. The CDR3 DNA reads as TGCGCCAGCAGCCGGGAGCTCCATAGCAATCAGCCCCAGCATTTT.

The rearrangement uses TRBV7-2 and TRBJ1-4; weak D call: TRBD1 (5 bases). Germline CDR1 is SGHTA and CDR2 is FQGNSA. The V gene lost 1 base and the J gene lost 3 bases, with 12 bases spanning the gap. This CDR3 is built from 16 residues. CDR3 sequence reads: CASSLVAGDSNEKLFF. The CDR3 DNA sequence: TGTGCCAGCAGCTTAGTTGCGGGGGACTCTAATGAAAAACTGTTTTTT.

About this clonotype: Germline and junction disagree at one end, which may indicate a read error. J is TRBJ2-7 and V is TRBV27; D might be TRBD1 (6 bases). Germline values: CDR1 MNHEY, CDR2 SMNVEV (reference sequence). The CDR3 consists of 15 residues. CDR3 protein: CASSLGLGGSYERYF. CDR3 in DNA: TGTGCCAGCAGTTTAGGGTTAGGGGGATCCTACGAGCGGTACTTC.

The chain has TRBV2 and TRBJ2-3; D possibly matches TRBD1 or TRBD2 (5 bases each). V was cut by 6 bases and J by 2 bases, with 12 bases left in between. The CDR3 runs 14 residues. CDR1 and CDR2 (germline): SNHLY, FYNNEI. CDR3 nucleotides: TGTGCCAGCAGGGGACCGGGACCCACAGATACGCAGTATTTT. The encoded protein is CASRGPGPTDTQYF.

The chain has TRBV20-1 and TRBJ1-4, with D unresolved. The germline V gene has CDR1 DFQATT and CDR2 SNEGSKA (reference sequence). The V gene lost 0 bases and the J gene lost 3 bases, with 11 bases spanning the gap. The CDR3 has 15 amino acids. CDR3 region: CSARDWEAANEKLFF. In DNA, the CDR3 is TGCAGTGCTAGAGATTGGGAGGCGGCTAATGAAAAACTGTTTTTT.

The chain has TRBV5-1 and TRBJ2-1, with D tentatively TRBD1 (5 bases). Trimming removed 0 bases from V and 0 bases from J, with 10 bases in between. Germline CDR1 reads SGHRS; CDR2 reads YFSETQ. The CDR3 covers 16 residues. The CDR3 nucleotides are TGCGCCAGCAGCTTGGCTCAGGGAAGCTCCTACAATGAGCAGTTCTTC. Amino acid sequence: CASSLAQGSSYNEQFF. Full variable domain (missing parts from reference TRBV5-1 and TRBJ2-1): KAGVTQTPRYLIKTRGQQVTLSCSPISGHRSVSWYQQTPGQGLQFLFEYFSETQRNKGNFPGRFSGRQFSNSRSEMNVSTLELGDSALYLCASSLAQGSSYNEQFFGPGTRLTVL.

J is TRBJ2-5 and V is TRBV5-1; D unresolved. This CDR3 comprises 12 residues. Trimming removed 5 bases at V and 11 bases at J, with 16 bases between. From germline, CDR1 is SGHRS and CDR2 YFSETQ. The CDR3 is CASRGSGLEQYF. DNA for the CDR3: TGCGCCAGCAGGGGTTCCGGTTTAGAGCAGTACTTC. Complete variable domain (other parts from reference TRBV5-1 and TRBJ2-5): KAGVTQTPRYLIKTRGQQVTLSCSPISGHRSVSWYQQTPGQGLQFLFEYFSETQRNKGNFPGRFSGRQFSNSRSEMNVSTLELGDSALYLCASRGSGLEQYFGPGTRLLVL.

This clonotype was observed once. At one of its ends the junction is not consistent with the germline gene, which may arise from a read error. This chain links TRBV2 with TRBJ1-5; 7 positions match TRBD1. This CDR3 spans 15 amino acids. The germline V gene has CDR1 SNHLY and CDR2 FYNNEI. For the CDR3, the DNA is TGTGCCGGCAGCCGACAGGGACTGAGCAATCAGCCCCAGCATTTT. Protein: CAGSRQGLSNQPQHF.

The genes are TRBV27 and TRBJ2-5; 12 bases are a match to TRBD2. The trim removed 4 bases at V and 3 bases at J, leaving 6 bases unmatched. CDR3 size: 16 residues. Germline assignment: CDR1 MNHEY and CDR2 SMNVEV (reference sequence). CDR3 nucleotide sequence: TGTGCCAGCAGTTACCAAAGGACTAGCGGGAAAGAGACCCAGTACTTC. The encoded protein is CASSYQRTSGKETQYF.